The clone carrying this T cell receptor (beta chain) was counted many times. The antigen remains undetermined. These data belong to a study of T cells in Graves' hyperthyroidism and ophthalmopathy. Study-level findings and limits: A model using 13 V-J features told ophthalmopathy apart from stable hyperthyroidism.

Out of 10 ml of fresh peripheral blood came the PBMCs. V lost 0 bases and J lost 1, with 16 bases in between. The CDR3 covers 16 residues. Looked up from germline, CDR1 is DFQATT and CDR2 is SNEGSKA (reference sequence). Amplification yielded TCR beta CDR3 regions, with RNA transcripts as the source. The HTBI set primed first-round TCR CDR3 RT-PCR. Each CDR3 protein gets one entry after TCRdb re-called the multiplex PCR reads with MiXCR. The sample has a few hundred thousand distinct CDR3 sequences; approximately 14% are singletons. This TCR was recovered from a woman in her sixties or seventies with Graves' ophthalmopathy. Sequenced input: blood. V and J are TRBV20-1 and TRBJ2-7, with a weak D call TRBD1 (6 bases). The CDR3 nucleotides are TGCAGTGCTAGAGATTCAGGGGCTAGTGGTTCCTACGAGCAGTACTTC. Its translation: CSARDSGASGSYEQYF.